Presented here are 11 T cell receptor beta chains from one specimen sequenced in a study of blood T cell repertoires in COVID-19. Clones were sequenced by immunoSEQ multiplex PCR, and TCRdb holds only the in-frame ones, with some missing. The sample gives some 190,000 clones, approximately 83% of which show up once; about a tenth is in the top ten. Sample: peripheral blood. These receptor sequences come from a human donor with active or convalescent COVID-19. The donor label of this sample is uncertain.

This clone was seen more than once but under ten times. The V and J genes are TRBV6-2 or TRBV6-3 and TRBJ2-7; possibly TRBD1 for D (5 bases). This CDR3 comprises 16 residues. Germline loops: CDR1 MNHEY, CDR2 SVGEGT. With 5 bases removed from V and 0 bases from J, the gap between germline ends came to 17 bases. The CDR3: CASSTPWGLSSYEQYF. DNA for the CDR3: TGTGCCAGCAGTACCCCGTGGGGCCTAAGCTCCTACGAGCAGTACTTC.

This chain links TRBV6-6 with TRBJ2-5; 11 nucleotides align to TRBD2. Trimming at V came to 6 bases and at J to 3 bases, leaving 9 bases not matched to a gene. The CDR3 consists of 16 residues. Per germline, CDR1 MNHNY and CDR2 SVGAGI (reference sequence). The CDR3 reads CASSRGLAGPKETQYF. In DNA, the CDR3 is TGTGCCAGCAGCCGCGGACTAGCGGGCCCCAAAGAGACCCAGTACTTC.

As regards this clone: An end of the junction differs from the germline gene, which may be a read error. The chain recombines TRBV7-7 with TRBJ2-5; 12 nucleotides match TRBD2. Germline-derived CDR1 and CDR2 are SSHAT and FNYEAQ (reference sequence). This CDR3 contains 17 residues. Written as DNA, the CDR3 is TGTGCTAGCAGCTTAGCGCCGCTAGCGGGAGGGCGGGAGACCCAGTACTTC. It translates to CASSLAPLAGGRETQYF.

The V gene is TRBV9, the J gene TRBJ1-1, with D maybe TRBD1 (5 bases). The V gene lost 2 bases and the J gene lost 5 bases, with 13 bases spanning the gap. Looked up from germline, CDR1 is SGDLS and CDR2 is YYNGEE. CDR3 length: 14 amino acids. This chain's CDR3 is CASSVGGLETEAFF. As DNA, the CDR3 is TGTGCCAGCAGCGTGGGGGGGTTAGAGACTGAAGCTTTCTTT.

The chain recombines TRBV5-6 with TRBJ2-7, with 10 bases fitting TRBD1. V was clipped by 1 base and J by 2 bases; unmatched bases: 3. Germline V gene lookup returns CDR1 SGHDT and CDR2 YYEEEE. The CDR3 runs 15 residues. The CDR3 region is CASSLWDRGPYEQYF. Written as DNA, the CDR3 is TGTGCCAGCAGCTTGTGGGACAGGGGCCCCTACGAGCAGTACTTC.

V usage is TRBV5-4 and J usage is TRBJ2-7; perhaps TRBD2 as D (5 bases). This CDR3 is 15 amino acids long. V lost 2 bases to trimming and J lost 0 bases, with 12 bases between them. The germline V gene has CDR1 SGHNT and CDR2 YYREEE (reference sequence). This CDR3 reads CASSLGGLSSYEQYF. CDR3 coding DNA: TGTGCCAGCAGCTTAGGAGGACTGAGCTCCTACGAGCAGTACTTC.

V is TRBV30 and J is TRBJ2-3; possible D gene TRBD2, 5 bases. The CDR3 has 15 residues. Trimming pared 1 base from V and 1 base from J, leaving 12 bases between. Germline CDR1 and CDR2: GTSNPN and SVGIG (reference sequence). The CDR3 loop reads CAWSGGGGRTDTQYF. The CDR3 DNA sequence: TGTGCCTGGAGTGGGGGTGGCGGGCGCACAGATACGCAGTATTTT.

The chain is built from TRBV11-2 and TRBJ1-3; D unclear. V was shortened by 4 bases and J by 0 bases, with 13 bases between the two germline ends. The germline V gene encodes CDR1 SGHAT and CDR2 FQNNGV. The CDR3 contains 16 residues. Here the CDR3 DNA reads TGTGCCAGCAGCTCTACTCACCGCAACTCTGGAAACACCATATATTTT. This sequence encodes CASSSTHRNSGNTIYF.

The sample holds one count of this clone. The CDR3 nucleotides read TGTGCCAGCAGCCCTAAGGACAGCTTGGGGGACACAGATACGCAGTATTTT. Protein product: CASSPKDSLGDTDTQYF. The rearrangement links TRBV7-9 to TRBJ2-3, with D perhaps matching TRBD1 (6 bases). This CDR3 is built from 17 residues. Germline CDR1 is SEHNR and CDR2 is FQNEAQ (reference sequence). Trimming cost V 5 bases and J 2 bases, with 20 bases left between them.

A word on this clone: One end of the junction varies from germline; a read error may be responsible. The rearrangement links TRBV28 to TRBJ2-7; D not resolved. The CDR3 sequence is 9 residues long. Germline V gene lookup returns CDR1 MDHEN and CDR2 SYDVKM. The CDR3 DNA is TGTGCCAGCAGCCCGCCTACCTTCTTC. Translated: CASSPPTFF. Using reference TRBV28 and TRBJ2-7 for the parts outside the CDR3, the full variable domain is DVKVTQSSRYLVKRTGEKVFLECVQDMDHENMFWYRQDPGLGLRLIYFSYDVKMKEKGDIPEGYSVSREKKERFSLILESASTNQTSMYLCASSPPTFFGPGTRLTVT.

V usage is TRBV5-1 and J usage is TRBJ2-1; TRBD2 is a possible D gene (6 bases). The ends were cut back, 4 bases at V and 6 bases at J, with 17 bases in the middle. The CDR3 is 15 amino acids. The germline gives CDR1 SGHRS, CDR2 YFSETQ. CDR3: CASSPGLLHINEQFF. The CDR3 bases are TGCGCCAGCAGCCCGGGACTCCTCCACATCAATGAGCAGTTCTTC.